The following is a T cell receptor beta chain sequence with its context. What it binds is unknown. Amplification used 60 Vbeta primers and 13 Jbeta primers. The assay was immunoSEQ multiplex PCR, and TCRdb's table has in-frame clones only and misses some. The table records 180,000 or so clones, roughly 80% of them present only once. These data come from a study of cytomegalovirus exposure and HLA in healthy donors. Overall study results and limits: Researchers reported in a later analysis that a missense DCLRE1C variant was tied to TCR beta V- and J-gene trimming.

The TCR was taken from a young woman in good health and CMV-seropositive. Sequenced: PBMCs.

DNA of the CDR3: TGTGCCAGCAGCTTAGTCGCGGCGGTAGCCAAAAACATTCAGTACTTC. Protein product: CASSLVAAVAKNIQYF. The rearrangement uses TRBV7-8 and TRBJ2-4, with D hard to call. The CDR3 covers 16 residues. V lost 1 base and J lost 0, with 10 bases in between. From germline, CDR1 is SGHVS and CDR2 FQNEAQ.